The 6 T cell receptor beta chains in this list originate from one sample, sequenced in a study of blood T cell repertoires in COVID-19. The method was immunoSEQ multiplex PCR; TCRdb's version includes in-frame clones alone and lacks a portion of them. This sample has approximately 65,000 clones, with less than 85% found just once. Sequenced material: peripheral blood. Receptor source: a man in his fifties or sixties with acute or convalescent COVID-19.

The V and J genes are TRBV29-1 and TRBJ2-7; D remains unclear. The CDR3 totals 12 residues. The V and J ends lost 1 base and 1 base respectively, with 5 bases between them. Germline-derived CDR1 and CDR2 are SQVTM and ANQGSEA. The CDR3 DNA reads TGCAGCGTTGAAGTCAGTTCCTACGAGCAGTACTTC. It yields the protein CSVEVSSYEQYF.

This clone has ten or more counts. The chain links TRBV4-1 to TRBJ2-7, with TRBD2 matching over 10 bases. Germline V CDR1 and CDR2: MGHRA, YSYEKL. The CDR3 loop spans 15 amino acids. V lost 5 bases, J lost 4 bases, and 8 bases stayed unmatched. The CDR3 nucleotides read TGCGCCAGCAGCGCCGGGACTAGCGACACATACGAGCAGTACTTC. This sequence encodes CASSAGTSDTYEQYF.

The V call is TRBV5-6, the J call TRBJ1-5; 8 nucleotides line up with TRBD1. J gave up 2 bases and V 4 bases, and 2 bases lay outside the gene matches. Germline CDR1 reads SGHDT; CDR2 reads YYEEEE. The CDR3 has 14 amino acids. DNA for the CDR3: TGTGCCAGCAGCGAGACAGGGGGCAATCAGCCCCAGCATTTT. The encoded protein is CASSETGGNQPQHF.

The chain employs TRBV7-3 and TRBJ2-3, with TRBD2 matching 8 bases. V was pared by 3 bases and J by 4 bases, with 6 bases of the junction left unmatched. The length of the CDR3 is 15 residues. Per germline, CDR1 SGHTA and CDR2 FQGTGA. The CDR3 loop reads CASSFTSGSSDTQYF. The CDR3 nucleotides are TGTGCCAGCAGCTTTACCAGCGGGAGTTCAGATACGCAGTATTTT. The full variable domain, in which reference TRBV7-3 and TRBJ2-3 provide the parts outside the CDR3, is GAGVSQTPSNKVTEKGKYVELRCDPISGHTALYWYRQSLGQGPEFLIYFQGTGAADDSGLPNDRFFAVRPEGSVSTLKIQRTERGDSAVYLCASSFTSGSSDTQYFGPGTRLTVL.

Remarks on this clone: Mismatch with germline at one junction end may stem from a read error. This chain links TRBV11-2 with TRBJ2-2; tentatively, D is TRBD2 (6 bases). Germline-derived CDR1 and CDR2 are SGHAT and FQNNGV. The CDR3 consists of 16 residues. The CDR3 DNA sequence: TGTGCCAGCAGCTTGAATCCCACGGGAGCCGGCGGGGAGCCGTTTTTT. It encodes CASSLNPTGAGGEPFF. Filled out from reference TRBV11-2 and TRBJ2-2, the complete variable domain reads EAGVAQSPRYKIIEKRQSVAFWCNPISGHATLYWYQQILGQGPKLLIQFQNNGVVDDSQLPKDRFSAERLKGVDSTLKIQPAKLEDSAVYLCASSLNPTGAGGEPFFGEGSRLTVL.

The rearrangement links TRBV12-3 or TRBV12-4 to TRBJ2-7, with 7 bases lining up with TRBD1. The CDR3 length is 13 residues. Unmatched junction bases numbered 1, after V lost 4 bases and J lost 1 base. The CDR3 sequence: CASSWGQSYEQYF. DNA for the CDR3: TGTGCCAGCAGTTGGGGACAGTCCTACGAGCAGTACTTC.